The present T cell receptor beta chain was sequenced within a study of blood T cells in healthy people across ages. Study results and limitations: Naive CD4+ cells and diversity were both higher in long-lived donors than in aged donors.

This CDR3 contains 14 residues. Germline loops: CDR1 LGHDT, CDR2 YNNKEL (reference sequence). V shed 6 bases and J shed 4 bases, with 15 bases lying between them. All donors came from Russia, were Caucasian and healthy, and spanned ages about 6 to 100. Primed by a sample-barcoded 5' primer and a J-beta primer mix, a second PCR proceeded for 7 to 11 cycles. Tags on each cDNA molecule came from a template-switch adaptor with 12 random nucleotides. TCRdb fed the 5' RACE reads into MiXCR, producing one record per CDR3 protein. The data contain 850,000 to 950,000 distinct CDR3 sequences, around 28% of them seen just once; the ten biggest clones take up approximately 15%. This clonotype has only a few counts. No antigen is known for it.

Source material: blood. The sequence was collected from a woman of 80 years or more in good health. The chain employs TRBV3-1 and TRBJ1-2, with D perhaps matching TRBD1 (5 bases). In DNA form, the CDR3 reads TGTGCCAGCAGTCGTAGGGGAAGTCCCTATGGCTACACCTTC. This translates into CASSRRGSPYGYTF. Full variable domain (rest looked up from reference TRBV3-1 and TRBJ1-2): DTAVSQTPKYLVTQMGNDKSIKCEQNLGHDTMYWYKQDSKKFLKIMFSYNNKELIINETVPNRFSPKSPDKAHLNLHINSLELGDSAVYFCASSRRGSPYGYTFGSGTRLTVV.